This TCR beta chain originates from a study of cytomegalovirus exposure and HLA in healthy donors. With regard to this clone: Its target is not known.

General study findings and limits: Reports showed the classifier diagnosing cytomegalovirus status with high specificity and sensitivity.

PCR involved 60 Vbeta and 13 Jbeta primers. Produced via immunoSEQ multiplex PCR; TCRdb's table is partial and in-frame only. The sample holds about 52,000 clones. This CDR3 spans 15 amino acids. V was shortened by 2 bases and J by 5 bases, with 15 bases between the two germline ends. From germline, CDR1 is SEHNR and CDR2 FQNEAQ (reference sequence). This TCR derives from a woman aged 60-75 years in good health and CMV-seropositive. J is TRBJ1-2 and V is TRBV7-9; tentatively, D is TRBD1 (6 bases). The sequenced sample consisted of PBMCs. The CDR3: CASSLLGQGIYGYTF. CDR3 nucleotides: TGTGCCAGCAGCTTATTGGGGCAGGGGATATATGGCTACACCTTC.